These 17 T cell receptor beta chains were sequenced from one sample in a study of T cell repertoires in cytomegalovirus infection. TCRdb reanalysed the reads using MiXCR and keeps one entry per CDR3 protein. The sample has around 450,000 distinct CDR3 sequences, roughly 30% seen once. Sequences were obtained from PBMCs. All receptors come from a human donor in good health (CMV status not recorded). Some clones in this sample may be carry-over from other donors' samples.

The chain recombines TRBV4-1 with TRBJ1-1; no definite D call. The ends were cut back, 4 bases at V and 0 bases at J, with 9 bases in the middle. This CDR3 spans 14 amino acids. Germline lookup yields CDR1 MGHRA and CDR2 YSYEKL. CDR3 nucleotide sequence: TGCGCCAGCAGCCCGGCCTCTATGAACACTGAAGCTTTCTTT. The encoded protein is CASSPASMNTEAFF.

This clonotype has a handful of counts. This chain uses TRBV5-4 with TRBJ1-2; D gene uncertain. The CDR3 is 16 residues long. The germline V gene encodes CDR1 SGHNT and CDR2 YYREEE (reference sequence). V was pared by 5 bases and J by 4 bases, with 21 bases between. CDR3: CASRFAEQDELYGYTF. CDR3 DNA sequence: TGTGCCAGCAGATTTGCGGAGCAGGACGAACTCTATGGCTACACCTTC.

On this clonotype itself: One junction end disagrees with the germline gene, perhaps due to a read error. The J gene is TRBJ2-3, the V gene TRBV6-6, with 9 bases matching TRBD2. This CDR3 spans 20 amino acids. From germline, CDR1 is MNHNY and CDR2 SVGAGI (reference sequence). Written as DNA, the CDR3 is TGTGCCAGCATTTACTCGATCGTCGCATCGACTAGCGGAGGCACCGATCCGCAGTATTTT. This gives the protein CASIYSIVASTSGGTDPQYF.

This clonotype was counted between two and nine times. The chain uses TRBV29-1 and TRBJ2-3; the D gene could be TRBD1 or TRBD2 (5 bases each). Trimming shortened V by 2 bases and J by 3 bases, and 15 bases separated the two germline ends. Germline V CDR1 and CDR2: SQVTM, ANQGSEA. The CDR3 consists of 15 residues. This CDR3 reads CSVESVGVETDTQYF. In DNA form, the CDR3 reads TGCAGCGTTGAATCAGTGGGGGTGGAAACAGATACGCAGTATTTT.

V and J are TRBV24-1 and TRBJ2-3; D not certain. The CDR3 has 15 amino acids. Trimming cost V 2 bases and J 0 bases, with 8 bases left between them. From germline, CDR1 is KGHDR and CDR2 SFDVKD. The CDR3 here is CATSDSGRSTDTQYF. CDR3 DNA sequence: TGTGCCACCAGTGATTCTGGACGGAGCACAGATACGCAGTATTTT.

This clonotype was seen only a few times. The V gene is TRBV6-5, the J gene TRBJ1-2, with TRBD1 matching 7 bases. Germline values: CDR1 MNHEY, CDR2 SVGAGI. The CDR3 length is 13 residues. The V and J ends lost 6 bases and 5 bases, in that order; junction bases with no gene match: 6. In DNA, the CDR3 is TGTGCCAGCAGGGACTCAGGGGGGTATGGCTACACCTTC. This encodes CASRDSGGYGYTF.

The table lists this clonotype with a few counts. CDR3 DNA: TGTGCCAGCAGTCCCTGGTTAGGGGGGGCAACTAATGAAAAACTGTTTTTT. Translating it yields CASSPWLGGATNEKLFF. The chain recombines TRBV12-3 or TRBV12-4 with TRBJ1-4, with D tentatively TRBD1 (6 bases). Trimming removed 5 bases at V and 0 bases at J, with 16 bases between. This CDR3 has 17 amino acids.

This clonotype appeared many times. This sequence joins TRBV10-3 and TRBJ2-5; possible D gene TRBD1, 5 bases. V was shortened by 0 bases and J by 0 bases, with 8 bases between the two germline ends. This CDR3 spans 15 amino acids. The germline gives CDR1 ENHRY, CDR2 SYGVKD. The CDR3 DNA sequence: TGTGCCATCAGTGAGTCGAGACAGTACCAAGAGACCCAGTACTTC. The encoded protein is CAISESRQYQETQYF.

The chain couples TRBV6-2 or TRBV6-3 to TRBJ2-1; no definite D call. The length of the CDR3 is 12 residues. The V end lost 2 bases, the J end lost 12 bases, and 11 bases lay between the germline ends. Germline V gene lookup returns CDR1 MNHEY and CDR2 SVGEGT. The CDR3 DNA reads TGTGCCAGCAGTTACCCAACCGACGGGCAGTTCTTC. Translation: CASSYPTDGQFF.

This chain uses TRBV7-9 with TRBJ1-2, with D hard to call. Germline CDR1 reads SEHNR; CDR2 reads FQNEAQ (reference sequence). The CDR3 is made up of 13 amino acids. V dropped 3 bases and J dropped 7 bases, with 12 bases sitting between them. The CDR3 region has the DNA TGTGCCAGCAGCTTTAAGGCCGCCGCTGGCTACACCTTC. Translated: CASSFKAAAGYTF.

Comments on this clonotype: A read error may be the cause here, since a much bigger clone is one base away. The CDR3 end shows no conserved phenylalanine or tryptophan, and so a read error is likely. The chain has TRBV7-8 and TRBJ2-1; TRBD2 matches at 7 bases. This CDR3 contains 16 residues. Germline CDR1 SGHVS, CDR2 FQNEAQ. Trimming at V came to 5 bases and at J to 0 bases, leaving 7 bases not matched to a gene. CDR3 protein: CASSPRGGGSYNEQFI. Here the CDR3 DNA reads TGTGCCAGCAGCCCGAGGGGCGGGGGCTCCTACAATGAGCAGTTCATC.

This clonotype appeared a few times. Written as DNA, the CDR3 is TGCAGTGCTAGAGATCCCCGGGACACTGGCAATCAGCCCCAGCATTTT. Protein: CSARDPRDTGNQPQHF. V usage is TRBV20-1 and J usage is TRBJ1-5; D might be TRBD1 (6 bases). Germline-derived CDR1 and CDR2 are DFQATT and SNEGSKA (reference sequence). The CDR3 totals 16 residues. V was clipped by 0 bases and J by 2 bases, with 14 bases between them.

Concerning this clonotype: A much more abundant neighbour one base away suggests this may be a read error. The CDR3 carries no conserved terminal phenylalanine or tryptophan, so it likely arises from a read error. The CDR3 region has the DNA TGTGCCAGCAGTCAAGGTGGTTGGGCGGGGGGATCCCAGTTCTTA. It is translated as CASSQGGWAGGSQFL. This chain links TRBV12-3 or TRBV12-4 with TRBJ2-1; TRBD2 aligns across 8 bases. CDR3 length equals 15 residues. The V segment lost 5 bases and the J segment 13 bases; nucleotides outside the gene matches: 16.

This clonotype was counted ten times or more. V is TRBV6-6 and J is TRBJ2-3; D not certain. This CDR3 contains 13 residues. CDR1 is MNHNY and CDR2 is SVGAGI in the germline V gene (reference sequence). Trimming stripped 2 bases from V and 0 bases from J, with 3 bases between. In nucleotides, the CDR3 is TGTGCCAGCAGTTACCTTAGCACAGATACGCAGTATTTT. Encoded protein: CASSYLSTDTQYF.

This clonotype was observed a few times. The chain couples TRBV27 to TRBJ1-5; D possibly corresponds to TRBD1 (5 bases). Germline CDR1 is MNHEY and CDR2 is SMNVEV (reference sequence). V lost 3 bases, J lost 9 bases, and 18 bases lay in between. The CDR3 covers 15 residues. CDR3 region: CASSFRKQVLWPQHF. CDR3 sequence (DNA): TGTGCCAGCAGTTTCCGAAAACAGGTCTTGTGGCCCCAGCATTTT.

Many counts were recorded for this clonotype. J is TRBJ2-5 and V is TRBV7-2; D not certain. Looked up from germline, CDR1 is SGHTA and CDR2 is FQGNSA. Trimming took 2 bases from V and 4 from J, leaving 5 bases between them. The CDR3 is 12 amino acids. This chain's CDR3 is CASSLRAETQYF. The CDR3, as DNA: TGTGCCAGCAGCTTACGGGCAGAGACCCAGTACTTC.

The chain links TRBV5-4 to TRBJ2-7, with TRBD1 identical over 7 bases. Germline CDR1 reads SGHNT; CDR2 reads YYREEE (reference sequence). The CDR3 covers 14 residues. Losses at the gene ends were 4 bases for V and 2 bases for J; bases not matched to a gene: 6. The CDR3 protein is CASSHGQDPYEQYF. CDR3 sequence (DNA): TGTGCCAGCAGCCATGGACAGGACCCCTACGAGCAGTACTTC.